This TCR beta chain was sequenced for a study of blood T cell repertoires in COVID-19. For the study at large: Researchers got acute and convalescent COVID-19 samples from the United States, Italy and Spain. The analysed material was cDNA or gDNA that came from T cells, B-cell-depleted T cells, or PBMCs.

In the original analysis: Reference gene primers were amplified, and this amplification served to estimate nucleated cell counts. Profiled with immunoSEQ multiplex PCR; TCRdb holds only in-frame clones, not every one. V, J and clone size derive from that table, while D and trimming were established from the DNA sequence. The sample has roughly 100,000 clones; 70% to 85% are singletons. Germline values: CDR1 LGHDT, CDR2 YNNKEL (reference sequence). V gave up 2 bases and J gave up 5 bases; unmatched junction bases: 5. There are 14 residues in the CDR3. The receptor was isolated from a man in his sixties or seventies with acute or convalescent COVID-19. The sequenced sample consisted of peripheral blood. The rearrangement joins TRBV3-1 (or the pseudogene TRBV3-2) to TRBJ1-2; TRBD1 agrees at 7 bases. This chain's CDR3 is CASSQSGTDYGYTF. Here the CDR3 DNA reads TGTGCCAGCAGCCAAAGTGGGACAGATTATGGCTACACCTTC.